This T cell receptor (beta chain) was documented in a study of OX40 agonist ivuxolimab in advanced cancers. Study-wide findings and caveats: There was clonal expansion of CD4+ and CD8+ blood T cells by week 6 at 0.1 to 3.0 mg/kg.

On this clone: Its antigen is not known.

Only in-frame clones appear in the TCRdb table, and some are missing; sequencing was by immunoSEQ multiplex PCR. The sample records 30,000 to 45,000 clones, about 88% being singletons. V was clipped by 3 bases and J by 7 bases; unmatched bases: 8. CDR1 and CDR2 from the germline V gene are MDHEN and SYDVKM. This CDR3 is 15 amino acids long. The material sequenced was CD4+ or CD8+ T cells sorted from blood, taken in a trial of the OX40 agonist ivuxolimab. The origin of this receptor is an adult with an advanced solid tumor such as melanoma, head and neck, liver or kidney cancer. This chain connects TRBV28 to TRBJ2-7; 11 bases line up with TRBD2. This CDR3 reads CASSFGLAGGQEQYF. The DNA of the CDR3 is TGTGCCAGCAGTTTCGGACTAGCGGGTGGGCAAGAGCAGTACTTC.